A selection of T cell receptor beta chains follows, all from one sample in a study of T-cell reconstitution after alpha-beta-depleted transplantation in children. Using its own MiXCR run on the PCR reads, TCRdb lists one record per CDR3 protein. The sample carries under 400,000 distinct CDR3 sequences, 20% to 30% recorded once. The input for sequencing was PBMCs, mostly from graft donor cells, taken 180 days after TCRalphabeta/CD19-depleted stem cell transplant. These receptors were obtained from a male patient between 10 and 17 years old who had a stem cell transplant for acute lymphoblastic leukemia, so the T cells may come from the graft donor. Both conserved end residues are part of each CDR3. The D gene is left open where the match is weak. The listing skips clone size in some rows; elsewhere it reads once, few, many or a size class.

j_call: TRBJ2-2; v_call: TRBV1; d_call: -; clone_size: few; cdr3_aa: CTSSLRIHKRLQTSTGELFF; cdr3_nt: TGCACCAGCAGCCTACGGATCCACAAGAGACTACAAACTTCCACCGGGGAGCTGTTTTTT
j_call: TRBJ2-5; v_call: TRBV5-1; d_call: -; clone_size: -; cdr3_aa: CASSRGVSRETQYF; cdr3_nt: TGCGCCAGCAGCCGAGGGGTGAGCAGAGAGACCCAGTACTTC
j_call: TRBJ2-7; v_call: TRBV10-3; d_call: TRBD1; clone_size: few; cdr3_aa: CAISERTGYSYEQYF; cdr3_nt: TGTGCCATCAGTGAAAGGACAGGGTACTCCTACGAGCAGTACTTC
j_call: TRBJ1-2; v_call: TRBV3-1; d_call: -; clone_size: many; cdr3_aa: CASSLGVYGYTF; cdr3_nt: TGTGCCAGCAGCCTGGGGGTCTATGGCTACACCTTC
j_call: TRBJ2-1; v_call: TRBV2; d_call: -; clone_size: -; cdr3_aa: CASGPARRDEQFF; cdr3_nt: TGTGCCAGCGGCCCAGCGAGGAGAGATGAGCAGTTCTTC
j_call: TRBJ1-1; v_call: TRBV5-1; d_call: -; clone_size: -; cdr3_aa: CASSLGTRENTEAFF; cdr3_nt: TGCGCCAGCAGCTTAGGAACCAGGGAGAACACTGAAGCTTTCTTT
j_call: TRBJ2-5; v_call: TRBV5-4; d_call: -; clone_size: -; cdr3_aa: CASSFAGARAGSVGTQYF; cdr3_nt: TGTGCCAGCAGCTTTGCAGGGGCAAGGGCGGGGTCCGTTGGGACCCAGTACTTC
j_call: TRBJ2-5; v_call: TRBV18; d_call: -; clone_size: -; cdr3_aa: CASSPPWTVQETQYF; cdr3_nt: TGTGCCAGCTCACCTCCATGGACGGTTCAAGAGACCCAGTACTTC
j_call: TRBJ1-3; v_call: TRBV27; d_call: -; clone_size: once; cdr3_aa: CASSLDGCISGNTIYF; cdr3_nt: TGTGCCAGCAGTTTAGATGGTTGCATCTCTGGAAACACCATATATTTT
j_call: TRBJ2-6; v_call: TRBV21-1; d_call: -; clone_size: few; cdr3_aa: CASSKKVGGGPGANVLTF; cdr3_nt: TGTGCCAGCAGCAAAAAGGTGGGGGGAGGGCCTGGGGCCAACGTCCTGACTTTC
j_call: TRBJ2-7; v_call: TRBV10-1; d_call: TRBD2; clone_size: few; cdr3_aa: CASSARGDYEQYF; cdr3_nt: TGCGCCAGCAGTGCCCGGGGGGACTACGAGCAGTACTTC
j_call: TRBJ1-5; v_call: TRBV3-1; d_call: -; clone_size: few; cdr3_aa: CASSQGGLRQPQHF; cdr3_nt: TGTGCCAGCAGCCAAGGGGGTCTCAGGCAGCCCCAGCATTTT
j_call: TRBJ2-3; v_call: TRBV5-1; d_call: -; clone_size: -; cdr3_aa: CASSLVAVSTDTQYF; cdr3_nt: TGCGCCAGCAGCTTGGTGGCAGTGAGCACAGATACGCAGTATTTT
j_call: TRBJ2-7; v_call: TRBV3-1; d_call: TRBD2; clone_size: few; cdr3_aa: CASSQDRPSGTVGTYEQYF; cdr3_nt: TGTGCCAGCAGCCAAGATCGGCCTAGCGGGACGGTGGGCACGTACGAGCAGTACTTC
j_call: TRBJ2-5; v_call: TRBV29-1; d_call: TRBD1; clone_size: -; cdr3_aa: CSVGDREPQETQYF; cdr3_nt: TGCAGCGTTGGGGACAGGGAGCCTCAAGAGACCCAGTACTTC
j_call: TRBJ2-7; v_call: TRBV15; d_call: -; clone_size: -; cdr3_aa: CATSREASRAYEQYF; cdr3_nt: TGTGCCACCAGCAGAGAAGCGAGTCGGGCCTACGAGCAGTACTTC
j_call: TRBJ2-5; v_call: TRBV9; d_call: TRBD2; clone_size: -; cdr3_aa: CASSQGLAGGPRETQYF; cdr3_nt: TGTGCCAGCAGCCAAGGACTAGCGGGAGGGCCACGGGAGACCCAGTACTTC
j_call: TRBJ1-4; v_call: TRBV27; d_call: -; clone_size: -; cdr3_aa: CASSSFRGSEANEKLFF; cdr3_nt: TGTGCCAGCAGTTCCTTCAGGGGAAGTGAGGCTAATGAAAAACTGTTTTTT
j_call: TRBJ2-1; v_call: TRBV12-3/TRBV12-4; d_call: -; clone_size: -; cdr3_aa: CASSLQASEQFF; cdr3_nt: TGTGCCAGCAGTTTACAGGCCAGTGAGCAGTTCTTC
j_call: TRBJ2-7; v_call: TRBV10-1; d_call: TRBD2; clone_size: -; cdr3_aa: CASSDIAAGTSFSYEQYF; cdr3_nt: TGCGCCAGCAGTGATATAGCAGCCGGGACTAGCTTTTCCTACGAGCAGTACTTC
j_call: TRBJ2-7; v_call: TRBV7-7; d_call: -; clone_size: few; cdr3_aa: CASSLYAGSLPYEQYF; cdr3_nt: TGTGCCAGCAGCTTATACGCGGGGTCCCTCCCCTACGAGCAGTACTTC
j_call: TRBJ2-1; v_call: TRBV20-1; d_call: -; clone_size: -; cdr3_aa: CSARDQGGEQFF; cdr3_nt: TGCAGTGCTAGAGATCAGGGTGGTGAGCAGTTCTTC
j_call: TRBJ2-7; v_call: TRBV9; d_call: TRBD2; clone_size: -; cdr3_aa: CASSAASGSFYEQYF; cdr3_nt: TGTGCCAGCAGCGCAGCTAGCGGGAGCTTCTACGAGCAGTACTTC
j_call: TRBJ1-2; v_call: TRBV20-1; d_call: -; clone_size: -; cdr3_aa: CSASRAPYGYTF; cdr3_nt: TGCAGTGCTAGCCGGGCCCCCTATGGCTACACCTTC
j_call: TRBJ1-1; v_call: TRBV29-1; d_call: -; clone_size: few; cdr3_aa: CSAAERGLMNTEAFF; cdr3_nt: TGCAGCGCCGCGGAACGGGGGCTGATGAACACTGAAGCTTTCTTT